Detailed here is one T cell receptor beta chain. Here immunoSEQ multiplex PCR was the method, and the copy in TCRdb shows in-frame clones only, minus some. The sample carries over 60,000 clones, approximately 95% recorded once. The source of the sample is a study of T cell changes during pregnancy in multiple sclerosis. The germline gives CDR1 SNHLY, CDR2 FYNNEI. This CDR3 is built from 14 residues. V lost 2 bases to trimming and J lost 1 base, with 8 bases between them. The sequence was collected from a female donor with multiple sclerosis, enrolled in a pregnancy study. The genes are TRBV2 and TRBJ1-1; D call uncertain. The sequences come from peripheral blood, collected in the first trimester of pregnancy. DNA for the CDR3: TGTGCCAGCAGTGAAACGGGGAGGAACACTGAAGCTTTCTTT. It specifies CASSETGRNTEAFF.